The rows below give T cell receptor beta chains drawn from one sample of a study of cytomegalovirus exposure and HLA in healthy donors. The data were produced by immunoSEQ multiplex PCR, yet TCRdb's version contains in-frame clones alone and is incomplete. The sample data list about 67,000 clones. Sequenced material: PBMCs. The receptors come from a boy younger than 18 in good health and CMV-seronegative. CDR3s include the opening cysteine and the closing phenylalanine or tryptophan.

v_call: TRBV19
j_call: TRBJ1-2
cdr3_aa: CASSISNPGGYGYTF

v_call: TRBV7-9
j_call: TRBJ1-1
cdr3_aa: CASSPGVSFF

v_call: TRBV19
j_call: TRBJ2-7
cdr3_aa: CASSRTPSGGSYEQYF

v_call: TRBV6-5
j_call: TRBJ1-5
cdr3_aa: CASGREGGNQPQHF

v_call: TRBV7-3
j_call: TRBJ2-2
cdr3_aa: CASRASGELFF

v_call: TRBV13
j_call: TRBJ2-5
cdr3_aa: CASSLGLAGGNQETQYF

v_call: TRBV11-2
j_call: TRBJ2-7
cdr3_aa: CASSLSASYEQYF

v_call: TRBV6-5
j_call: TRBJ2-7
cdr3_aa: CASSYEAVTAYEQYF

v_call: TRBV7-8
j_call: TRBJ1-1
cdr3_aa: CASSRGASTGVGKTEAFF

v_call: TRBV6-5
j_call: TRBJ1-2
cdr3_aa: CASSYRNSFYGYTF

v_call: TRBV29-1
j_call: TRBJ1-1
cdr3_aa: CSTLGPGRTEAFF

v_call: TRBV5-6
j_call: TRBJ1-2
cdr3_aa: CASSLGQGNHGYTF

v_call: TRBV7-2
j_call: TRBJ1-2
cdr3_aa: CASSSRSLAQGLNYGYTF

v_call: TRBV27
j_call: TRBJ1-4
cdr3_aa: CASSPRTAWGNEKLFF

v_call: TRBV13
j_call: TRBJ2-7
cdr3_aa: CASSFGQSRSYEQYF

v_call: TRBV5-1
j_call: TRBJ2-3
cdr3_aa: CASSHQTSGGTDTQYF

v_call: TRBV27
j_call: TRBJ1-6
cdr3_aa: CASSSSWGGSSYNSPLHF

v_call: TRBV9
j_call: TRBJ2-5
cdr3_aa: CASSAGTGVVETQYF

v_call: TRBV5-5
j_call: TRBJ1-1
cdr3_aa: CASSRPGQGGRQAFF

v_call: TRBV9
j_call: TRBJ1-2
cdr3_aa: CASSVASGEEHF

v_call: TRBV10-1
j_call: TRBJ1-2
cdr3_aa: CASSLDRGQGYTF

v_call: TRBV27
j_call: TRBJ2-5
cdr3_aa: CASSLFTLGGGETQYF

v_call: TRBV10-3
j_call: TRBJ2-6
cdr3_aa: CAISDNSGANVLTF

v_call: TRBV5-1
j_call: TRBJ1-1
cdr3_aa: CASSLAMGQSNTEAFF

v_call: TRBV19
j_call: TRBJ2-7
cdr3_aa: CASSTSSGTYEQYF

v_call: TRBV6-5
j_call: TRBJ1-4
cdr3_aa: CASSGVATNEKLFF

v_call: TRBV5-1
j_call: TRBJ2-3
cdr3_aa: CASSPTQGATDTQYF

v_call: TRBV7-2
j_call: TRBJ2-5
cdr3_aa: CASSQGQGLGETQYF

v_call: TRBV14
j_call: TRBJ2-4
cdr3_aa: CASSQIGTENIQYF

v_call: TRBV9
j_call: TRBJ1-2
cdr3_aa: CASSGGGIRDRLNYGYTF

v_call: TRBV6-5
j_call: TRBJ1-6
cdr3_aa: CASTAQRGYSPLHF